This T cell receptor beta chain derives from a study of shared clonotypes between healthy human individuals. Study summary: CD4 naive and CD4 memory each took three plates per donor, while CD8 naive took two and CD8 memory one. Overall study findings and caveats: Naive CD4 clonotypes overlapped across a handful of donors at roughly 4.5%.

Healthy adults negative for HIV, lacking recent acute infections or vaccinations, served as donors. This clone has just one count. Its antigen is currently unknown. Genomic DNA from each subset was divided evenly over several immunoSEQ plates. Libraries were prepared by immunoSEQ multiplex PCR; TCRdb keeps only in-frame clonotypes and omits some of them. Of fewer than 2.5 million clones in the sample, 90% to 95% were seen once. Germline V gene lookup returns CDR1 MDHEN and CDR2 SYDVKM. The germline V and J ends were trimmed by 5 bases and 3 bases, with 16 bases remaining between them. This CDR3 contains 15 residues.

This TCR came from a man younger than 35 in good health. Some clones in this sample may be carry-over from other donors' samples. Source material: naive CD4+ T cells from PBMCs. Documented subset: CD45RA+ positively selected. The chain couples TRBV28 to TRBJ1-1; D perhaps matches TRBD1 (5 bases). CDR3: CASSPPGRTDTEAFF. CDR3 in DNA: TGTGCCAGCAGTCCTCCGGGACGGACCGACACTGAAGCTTTCTTT.